This T cell receptor (beta chain) was found in a study of blood T cells in healthy people across ages. Donors were healthy Caucasian individuals from Russia aged about 6 to 100. Every donor contributed roughly 10 milliliters of peripheral blood by blood draw. This clonotype appeared many times. Antigen unknown. Sample-barcoded 5' priming and a J-beta primer mix drove a second PCR of about 7 to 12 cycles. In TCRdb, the 5' RACE reads were re-called with MiXCR into one record per CDR3 protein. The sample includes some 900,000 distinct CDR3 sequences, 29% seen only once; the top ten take 15% to 20%. Study-wide results and caveats: PBMCs left unsorted prevented a conclusive naive versus antigen-experienced comparison.

Germline V lookup: CDR1 SGHTA, CDR2 FQGNSA. The CDR3 runs 16 residues. With 1 base removed from V and 7 bases from J, the gap between germline ends came to 18 bases. This chain joins TRBV7-2 and TRBJ2-3; D is unresolved. The source is an elderly woman in good health. The material sequenced was blood. The CDR3 bases are TGTGCCAGCAGCTTAGATTCACCGGTTGTTTTGAATACGCAGTATTTT. It codes for CASSLDSPVVLNTQYF.